Sequencing of this TCR beta chain was carried out in a study of cytomegalovirus exposure and HLA in healthy donors. Study-wide results and limits: Cytomegalovirus-associated TCR beta chains were listed, numbering approximately 150. Reportedly, HLA-A and HLA-B alleles of most subjects were accurately predicted from TCR beta. Analysis was performed later, and it showed HLA-associated TCR beta chains to be more clonally expanded than equally common others. Diagnosis of cytomegalovirus status made by the classifier reportedly showed high specificity and sensitivity.

Only one count was recorded for this clone. The target antigen is unknown. The PCR made use of 60 Vbeta and 13 Jbeta primers. Only in-frame clones appear in the TCRdb table, and some are missing; sequencing was by immunoSEQ multiplex PCR. The sample shows 170,000 or so clones, roughly four fifths of them seen only once. The CDR3 extends over 16 amino acids. V shed 1 base and J 0 bases; nucleotides not matched to a gene: 2. Germline V gene data show CDR1 as LNHNV and CDR2 as YYDKDF (reference sequence). What was sequenced was PBMCs. The origin of this receptor is a male donor in good health and CMV-seronegative. The chain uses TRBV15 and TRBJ2-7, with 11 nucleotides matching TRBD2. CDR3 region: CATSRGLAGNSYEQYF. The CDR3, as DNA: TGTGCCACCAGCAGAGGACTAGCGGGGAACTCCTACGAGCAGTACTTC. Filled out from reference TRBV15 and TRBJ2-7, the complete variable domain reads DAMVIQNPRYQVTQFGKPVTLSCSQTLNHNVMYWYQQKSSQAPKLLFHYYDKDFNNEADTPDNFQSRRPNTSFCFLDIRSPGLGDTAMYLCATSRGLAGNSYEQYFGPGTRLTVT.